A selection of T cell receptor beta chains follows, all from one sample in a study of cytomegalovirus exposure and HLA in healthy donors. The assay was immunoSEQ multiplex PCR, and TCRdb's table has in-frame clones only and misses some. The repertoire holds about 160,000 clones, 76% seen once, with about 1.3% in the top ten. Sequenced input: PBMCs. Receptor source: a man between 60 and 70 years old in good health and CMV-seronegative. Each CDR3 is given with its conserved first and last residue. A D gene is named only where the DNA matches it firmly. Size is omitted from some rows. Given values are once, few, many or a class for expanded clones.

d_gene,j_gene,abundance,v_gene,CDR3aa,CDR3nt
.,TRBJ2-3,.,TRBV2,CASSERAGTDTQYF,TGTGCCAGCAGTGAGCGAGCGGGCACAGATACGCAGTATTTT
.,TRBJ2-6,.,TRBV5-1,CASREQTGANVLTF,TGCGCCAGCAGAGAACAAACTGGGGCCAACGTCCTGACTTTC
TRBD2,TRBJ2-1,.,TRBV5-5,CASSLGGWGGKNEQFF,TGTGCCAGCAGCTTGGGTGGTTGGGGAGGGAAAAATGAGCAGTTCTTC
.,TRBJ1-1,.,TRBV11-2,CASSLVNKNTEAFF,TGTGCCAGCAGCTTAGTAAATAAGAACACTGAAGCTTTCTTT
TRBD1,TRBJ2-7,.,TRBV27,CASSKDRGSSQSYEQYF,TGTGCCAGCAGTAAAGACAGGGGAAGTTCCCAGTCCTACGAGCAGTACTTC
TRBD2,TRBJ2-1,.,TRBV5-4,CASSLAGTSGRAGNEQFF,TGTGCCAGCAGCTTGGCCGGGACTAGCGGGAGGGCGGGCAATGAGCAGTTCTTC
.,TRBJ1-1,.,TRBV2,CASRLGQLEAFF,TGTGCCAGCAGACTCGGACAGCTTGAAGCTTTCTTT
TRBD1,TRBJ2-1,.,TRBV30,CAWSARGQILSYNEQFF,TGTGCCTGGAGTGCCCGGGGACAGATCCTTTCCTACAATGAGCAGTTCTTC
.,TRBJ2-3,.,TRBV9,CASSVTPGLDTQYF,TGTGCCAGCAGCGTGACCCCCGGGTTGGATACGCAGTATTTT
.,TRBJ2-1,once,TRBV6-5,CAISLKQGYEQFF,TGTGCCATCTCCCTTAAACAGGGCTATGAGCAGTTCTTC
TRBD1,TRBJ2-5,.,TRBV11-2,CASSLDRGETQYF,TGTGCCAGCAGCTTAGACAGGGGGGAGACCCAGTACTTC
TRBD2,TRBJ2-3,.,TRBV18,CASSPLLAGGLADTQYF,TGTGCCAGCTCACCCTTACTAGCGGGAGGGCTTGCAGATACGCAGTATTTT